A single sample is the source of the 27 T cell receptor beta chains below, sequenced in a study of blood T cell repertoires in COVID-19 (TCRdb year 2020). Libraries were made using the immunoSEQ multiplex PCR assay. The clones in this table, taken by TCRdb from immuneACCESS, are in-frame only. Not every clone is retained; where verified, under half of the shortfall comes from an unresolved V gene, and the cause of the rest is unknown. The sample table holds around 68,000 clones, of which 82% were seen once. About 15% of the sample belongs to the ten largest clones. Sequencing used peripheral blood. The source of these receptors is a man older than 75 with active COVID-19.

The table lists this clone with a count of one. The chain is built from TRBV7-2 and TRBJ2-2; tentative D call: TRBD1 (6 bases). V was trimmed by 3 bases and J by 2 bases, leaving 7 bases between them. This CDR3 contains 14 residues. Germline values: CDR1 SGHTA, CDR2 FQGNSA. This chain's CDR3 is CASSLDRNTGELFF. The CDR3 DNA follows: TGTGCCAGCAGCTTGGACAGAAACACCGGGGAGCTGTTTTTT.

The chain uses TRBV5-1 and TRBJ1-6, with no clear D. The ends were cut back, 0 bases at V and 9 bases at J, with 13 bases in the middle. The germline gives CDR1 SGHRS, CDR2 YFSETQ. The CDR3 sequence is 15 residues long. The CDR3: CASSLALQSGSPLHF. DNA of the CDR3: TGCGCCAGCAGCTTGGCCCTACAATCAGGTTCACCCCTCCACTTT.

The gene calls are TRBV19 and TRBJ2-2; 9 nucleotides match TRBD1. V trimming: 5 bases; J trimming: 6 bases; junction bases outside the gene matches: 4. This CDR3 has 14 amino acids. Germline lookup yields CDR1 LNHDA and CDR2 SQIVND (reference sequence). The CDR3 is CASSGTGSAGELFF. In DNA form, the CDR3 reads TGTGCCAGTAGTGGGACAGGGTCCGCCGGGGAGCTGTTTTTT.

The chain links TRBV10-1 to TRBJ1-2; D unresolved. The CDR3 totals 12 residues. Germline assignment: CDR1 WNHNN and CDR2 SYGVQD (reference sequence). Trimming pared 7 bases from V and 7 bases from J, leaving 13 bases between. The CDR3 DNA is TGCGCCAGCATCGTACATTTGCCTGGCTACACCTTC. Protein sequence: CASIVHLPGYTF.

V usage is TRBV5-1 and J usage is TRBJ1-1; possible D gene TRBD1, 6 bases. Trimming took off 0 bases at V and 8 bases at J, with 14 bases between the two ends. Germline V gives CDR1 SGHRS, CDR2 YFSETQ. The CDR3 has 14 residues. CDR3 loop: CASSLETGKAEAFF. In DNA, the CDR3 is TGCGCCAGCAGCTTGGAGACAGGTAAAGCCGAAGCTTTCTTT.

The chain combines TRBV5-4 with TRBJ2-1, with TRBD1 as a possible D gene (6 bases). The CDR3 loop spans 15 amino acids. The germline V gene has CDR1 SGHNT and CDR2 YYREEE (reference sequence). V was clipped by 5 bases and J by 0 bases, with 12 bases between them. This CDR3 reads CASSLGTLSYNEQFF. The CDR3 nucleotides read TGTGCCAGCAGTCTCGGGACACTCTCCTACAATGAGCAGTTCTTC.

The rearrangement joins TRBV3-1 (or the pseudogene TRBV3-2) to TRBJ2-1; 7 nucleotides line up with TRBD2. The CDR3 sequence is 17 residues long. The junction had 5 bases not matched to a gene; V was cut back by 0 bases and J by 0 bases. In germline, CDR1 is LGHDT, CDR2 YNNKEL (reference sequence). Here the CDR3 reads CASSQDRGGSSYNEQFF. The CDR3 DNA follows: TGTGCCAGCAGCCAAGATCGTGGCGGGAGCTCCTACAATGAGCAGTTCTTC.

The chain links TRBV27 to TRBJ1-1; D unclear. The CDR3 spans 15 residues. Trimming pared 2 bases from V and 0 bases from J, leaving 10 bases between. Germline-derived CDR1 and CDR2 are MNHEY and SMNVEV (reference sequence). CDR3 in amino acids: CASSLQIPMNTEAFF. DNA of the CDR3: TGTGCCAGCAGTTTACAAATTCCTATGAACACTGAAGCTTTCTTT.

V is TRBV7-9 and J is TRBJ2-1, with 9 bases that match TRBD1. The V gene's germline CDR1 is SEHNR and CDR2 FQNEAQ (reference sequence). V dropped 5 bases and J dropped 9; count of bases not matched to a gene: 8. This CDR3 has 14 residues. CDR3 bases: TGTGCCAGCAGCCGGACAGGGGACTACGGTGAGCAGTTCTTC. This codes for CASSRTGDYGEQFF.

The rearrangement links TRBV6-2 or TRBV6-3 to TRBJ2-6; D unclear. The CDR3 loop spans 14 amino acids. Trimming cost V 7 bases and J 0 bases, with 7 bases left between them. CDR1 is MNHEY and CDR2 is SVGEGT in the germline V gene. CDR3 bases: TGTGCCAGCACCCCCGGCTCTGGGGCCAACGTCCTGACTTTC. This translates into CASTPGSGANVLTF.

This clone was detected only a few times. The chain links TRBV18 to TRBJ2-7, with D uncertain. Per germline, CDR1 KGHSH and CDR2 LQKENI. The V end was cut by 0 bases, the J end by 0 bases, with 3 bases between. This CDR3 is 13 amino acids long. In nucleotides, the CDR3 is TGTGCCAGCTCACCACCGAGCTCCTACGAGCAGTACTTC. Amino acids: CASSPPSSYEQYF.

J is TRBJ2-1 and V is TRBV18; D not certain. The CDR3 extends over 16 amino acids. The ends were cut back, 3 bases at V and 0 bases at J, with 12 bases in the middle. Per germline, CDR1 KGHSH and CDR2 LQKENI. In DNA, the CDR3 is TGTGCCAGCTCACCTAGACATTCTTCCTCCTACAATGAGCAGTTCTTC. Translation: CASSPRHSSSYNEQFF.

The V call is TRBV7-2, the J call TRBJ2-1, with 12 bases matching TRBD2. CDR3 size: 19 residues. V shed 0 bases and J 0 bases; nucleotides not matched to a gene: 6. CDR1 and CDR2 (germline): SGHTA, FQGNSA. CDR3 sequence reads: CASSLALLAGGPSYNEQFF. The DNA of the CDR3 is TGTGCCAGCAGCTTAGCGCTCCTAGCGGGGGGGCCCTCCTACAATGAGCAGTTCTTC. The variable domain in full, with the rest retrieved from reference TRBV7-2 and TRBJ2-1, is GAGVSQSPSNKVTEKGKDVELRCDPISGHTALYWYRQSLGQGLEFLIYFQGNSAPDKSGLPSDRFSAERTGGSVSTLTIQRTQQEDSAVYLCASSLALLAGGPSYNEQFFGPGTRLTVL.

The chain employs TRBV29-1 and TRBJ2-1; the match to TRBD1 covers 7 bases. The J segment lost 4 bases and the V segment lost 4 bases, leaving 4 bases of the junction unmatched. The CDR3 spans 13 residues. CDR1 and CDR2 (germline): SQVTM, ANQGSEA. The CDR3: CSVVGTVYNEQFF. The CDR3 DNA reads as TGCAGCGTTGTGGGGACAGTTTACAATGAGCAGTTCTTC.

CDR3 in DNA: TGTGCCAGCAGCGTAGCTACGGCGGGAGGGCTGCGGGCTGAGCAGTTCTTC. The encoded protein is CASSVATAGGLRAEQFF. The J gene is TRBJ2-1, the V gene TRBV9; 9 bases match TRBD2. Germline CDR1 reads SGDLS; CDR2 reads YYNGEE. After removal of 0 bases from V and 9 bases from J, the junction contained 13 bases not matched to a gene. The CDR3 loop spans 17 amino acids.

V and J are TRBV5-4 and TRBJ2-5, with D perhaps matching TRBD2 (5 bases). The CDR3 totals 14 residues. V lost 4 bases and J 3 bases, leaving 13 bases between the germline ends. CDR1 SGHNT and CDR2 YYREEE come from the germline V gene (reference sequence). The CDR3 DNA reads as TGTGCCAGCAGCAGAGGATCGGAGGAAGAGACCCAGTACTTC. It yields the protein CASSRGSEEETQYF. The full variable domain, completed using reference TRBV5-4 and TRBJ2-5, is ETGVTQSPTHLIKTRGQQVTLRCSSQSGHNTVSWYQQALGQGPQFIFQYYREEENGRGNFPPRFSGLQFPNYSSELNVNALELDDSALYLCASSRGSEEETQYFGPGTRLLVL.

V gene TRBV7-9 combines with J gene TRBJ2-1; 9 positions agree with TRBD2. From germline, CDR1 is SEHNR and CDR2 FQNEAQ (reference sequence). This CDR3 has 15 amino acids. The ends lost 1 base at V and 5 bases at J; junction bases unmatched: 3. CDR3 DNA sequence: TGTGCCAGCAGCTTAGGACTAGCGGTTAACAATGAGCAGTTCTTC. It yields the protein CASSLGLAVNNEQFF.

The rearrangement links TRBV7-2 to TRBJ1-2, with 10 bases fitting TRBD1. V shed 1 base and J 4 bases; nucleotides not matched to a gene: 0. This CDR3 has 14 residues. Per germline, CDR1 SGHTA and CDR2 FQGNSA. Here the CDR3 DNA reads TGTGCCAGCAGCTTAGGACAGGGGGCCTATGGCTACACCTTC. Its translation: CASSLGQGAYGYTF. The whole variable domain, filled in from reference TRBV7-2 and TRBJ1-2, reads GAGVSQSPSNKVTEKGKDVELRCDPISGHTALYWYRQSLGQGLEFLIYFQGNSAPDKSGLPSDRFSAERTGGSVSTLTIQRTQQEDSAVYLCASSLGQGAYGYTFGSGTRLTVV.

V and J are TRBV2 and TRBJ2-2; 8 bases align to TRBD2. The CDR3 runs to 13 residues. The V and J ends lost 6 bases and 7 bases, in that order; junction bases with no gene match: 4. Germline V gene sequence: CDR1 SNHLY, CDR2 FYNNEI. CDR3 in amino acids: CASSGLAGGELFF. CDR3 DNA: TGTGCCAGCAGCGGACTAGCTGGCGGGGAGCTGTTTTTT.

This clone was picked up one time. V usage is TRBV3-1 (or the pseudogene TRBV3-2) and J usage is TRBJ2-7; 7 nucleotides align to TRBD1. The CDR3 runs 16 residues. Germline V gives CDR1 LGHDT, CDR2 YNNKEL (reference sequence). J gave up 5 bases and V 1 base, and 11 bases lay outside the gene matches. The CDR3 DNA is TGTGCCAGCAGCCAAGGTCCTACGGACAGGTGGGACGAGCAGTACTTC. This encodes CASSQGPTDRWDEQYF.

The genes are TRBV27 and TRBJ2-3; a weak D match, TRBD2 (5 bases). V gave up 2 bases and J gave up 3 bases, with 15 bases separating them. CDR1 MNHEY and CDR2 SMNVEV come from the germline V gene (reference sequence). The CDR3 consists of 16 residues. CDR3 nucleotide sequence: TGTGCCAGCAGTTTAATCCCCAGCGGCGGAACAGATACGCAGTATTTT. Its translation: CASSLIPSGGTDTQYF.

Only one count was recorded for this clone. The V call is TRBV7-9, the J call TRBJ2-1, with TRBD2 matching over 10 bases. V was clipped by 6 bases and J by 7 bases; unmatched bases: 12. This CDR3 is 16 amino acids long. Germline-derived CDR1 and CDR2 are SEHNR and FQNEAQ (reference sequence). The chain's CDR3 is CASSQTTSGIGNEQFF. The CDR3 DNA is TGTGCCAGCAGTCAAACCACTAGCGGGATTGGAAATGAGCAGTTCTTC. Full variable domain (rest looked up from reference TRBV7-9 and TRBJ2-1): DTGVSQNPRHKITKRGQNVTFRCDPISEHNRLYWYRQTLGQGPEFLTYFQNEAQLEKSRLLSDRFSAERPKGSFSTLEIQRTEQGDSAMYLCASSQTTSGIGNEQFFGPGTRLTVL.

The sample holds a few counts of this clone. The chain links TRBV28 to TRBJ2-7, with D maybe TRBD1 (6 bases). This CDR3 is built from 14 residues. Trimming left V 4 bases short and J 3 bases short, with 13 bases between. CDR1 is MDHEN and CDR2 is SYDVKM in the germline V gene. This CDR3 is CASSSGGQYYEQYF. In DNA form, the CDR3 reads TGTGCCAGCAGTTCGGGCGGACAGTACTACGAGCAGTACTTC.

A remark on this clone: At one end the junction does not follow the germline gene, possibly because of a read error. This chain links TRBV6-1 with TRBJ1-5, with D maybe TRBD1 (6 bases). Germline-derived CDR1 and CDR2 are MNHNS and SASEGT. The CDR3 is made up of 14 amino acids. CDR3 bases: TGTGCCAGCGGTGAGGGGGGTAGCAATCAGCCCCAGCATTTT. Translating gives CASGEGGSNQPQHF.

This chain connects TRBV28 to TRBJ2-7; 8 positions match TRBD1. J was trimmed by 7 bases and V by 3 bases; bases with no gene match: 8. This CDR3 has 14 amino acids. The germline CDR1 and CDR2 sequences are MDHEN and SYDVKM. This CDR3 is CASSFWQGAGEQYF. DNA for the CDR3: TGTGCCAGCAGTTTTTGGCAGGGGGCCGGGGAGCAGTACTTC.

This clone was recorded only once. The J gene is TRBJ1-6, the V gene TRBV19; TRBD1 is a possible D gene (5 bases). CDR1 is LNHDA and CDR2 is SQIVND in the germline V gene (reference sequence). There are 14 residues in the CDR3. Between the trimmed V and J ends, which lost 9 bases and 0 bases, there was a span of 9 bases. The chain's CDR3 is CASRQSSYNSPLHF. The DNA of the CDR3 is TGTGCCAGCAGACAGAGCTCCTATAATTCACCCCTCCACTTT.

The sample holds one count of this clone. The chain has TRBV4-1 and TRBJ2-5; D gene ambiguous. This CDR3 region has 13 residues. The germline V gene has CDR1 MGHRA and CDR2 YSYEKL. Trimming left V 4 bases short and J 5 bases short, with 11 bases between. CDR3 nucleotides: TGCGCCAGCAGCCCAAAAACCCGGGAGACCCAGTACTTC. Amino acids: CASSPKTRETQYF.